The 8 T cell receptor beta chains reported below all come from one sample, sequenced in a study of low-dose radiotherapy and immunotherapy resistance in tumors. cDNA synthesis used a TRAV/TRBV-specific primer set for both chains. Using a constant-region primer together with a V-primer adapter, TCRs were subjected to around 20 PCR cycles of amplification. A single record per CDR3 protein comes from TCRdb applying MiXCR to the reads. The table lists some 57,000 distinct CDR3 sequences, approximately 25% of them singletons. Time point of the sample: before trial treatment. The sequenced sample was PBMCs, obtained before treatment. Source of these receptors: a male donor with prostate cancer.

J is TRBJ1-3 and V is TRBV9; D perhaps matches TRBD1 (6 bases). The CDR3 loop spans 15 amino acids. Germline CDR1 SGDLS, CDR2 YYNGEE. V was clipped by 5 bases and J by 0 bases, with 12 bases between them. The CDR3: CASSREQGSGNTIYF. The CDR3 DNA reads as TGTGCCAGCAGTAGAGAACAGGGCTCTGGAAACACCATATATTTT.

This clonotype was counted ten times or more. The CDR3 DNA reads TGTGCCAGCAGCTTGGGACTACCACCGAACACCGGGGAGCTGTTTTTT. It encodes CASSLGLPPNTGELFF. The chain combines TRBV4-2 with TRBJ2-2; 7 bases match TRBD2. The CDR3 loop spans 16 amino acids. V lost 5 bases to trimming and J lost 0 bases; unmatched junction nucleotides: 6. Germline CDR1 and CDR2: LGHNA and YNFKEQ.

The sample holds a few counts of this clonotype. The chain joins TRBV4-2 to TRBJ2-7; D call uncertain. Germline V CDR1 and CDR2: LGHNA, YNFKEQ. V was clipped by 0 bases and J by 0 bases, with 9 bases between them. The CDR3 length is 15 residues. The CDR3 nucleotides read TGTGCCAGCAGCCAAGATCAGGAGAGCTCCTACGAGCAGTACTTC. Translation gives CASSQDQESSYEQYF.

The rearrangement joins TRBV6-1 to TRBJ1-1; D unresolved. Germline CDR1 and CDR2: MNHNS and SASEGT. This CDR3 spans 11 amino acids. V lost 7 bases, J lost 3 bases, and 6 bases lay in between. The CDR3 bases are TGTGCCAGCAAGTACTACACTGAAGCTTTCTTT. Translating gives CASKYYTEAFF.

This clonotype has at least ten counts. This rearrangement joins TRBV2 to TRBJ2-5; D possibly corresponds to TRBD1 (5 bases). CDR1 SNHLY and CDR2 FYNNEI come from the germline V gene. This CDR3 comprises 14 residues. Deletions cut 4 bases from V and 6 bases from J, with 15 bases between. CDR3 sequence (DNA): TGTGCCAGCAGTGTGGCAGGGTCGTCGAAGACCCAGTACTTC. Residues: CASSVAGSSKTQYF. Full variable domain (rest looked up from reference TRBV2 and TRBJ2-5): EPEVTQTPSHQVTQMGQEVILRCVPISNHLYFYWYRQILGQKVEFLVSFYNNEISEKSEIFDDQFSVERPDGSNFTLKIRSTKLEDSAMYFCASSVAGSSKTQYFGPGTRLLVL.

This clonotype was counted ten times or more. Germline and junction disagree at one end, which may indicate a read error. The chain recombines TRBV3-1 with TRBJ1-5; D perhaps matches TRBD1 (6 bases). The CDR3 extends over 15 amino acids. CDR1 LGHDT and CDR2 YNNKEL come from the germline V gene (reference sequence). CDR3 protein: CAGSQGGRGDQPQHF. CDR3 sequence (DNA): TGTGCCGGCAGCCAAGGGGGGAGGGGGGACCAGCCCCAGCATTTT.

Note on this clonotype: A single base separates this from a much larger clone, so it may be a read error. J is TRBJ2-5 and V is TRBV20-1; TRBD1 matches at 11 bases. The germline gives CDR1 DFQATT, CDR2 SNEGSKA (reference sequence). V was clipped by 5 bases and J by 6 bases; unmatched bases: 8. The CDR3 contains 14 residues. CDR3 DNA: TGCAGTGCTTACCGGGGACAGGGGGGGAAGACCCAGTACTTC. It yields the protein CSAYRGQGGKTQYF.

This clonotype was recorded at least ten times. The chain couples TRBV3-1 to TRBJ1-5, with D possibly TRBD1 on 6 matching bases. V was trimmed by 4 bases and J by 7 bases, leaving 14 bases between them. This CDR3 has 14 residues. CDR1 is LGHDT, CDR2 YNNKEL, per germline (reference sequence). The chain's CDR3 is CASSPDGGRQPQHF. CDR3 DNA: TGTGCCAGCAGCCCGGACGGGGGCCGACAGCCCCAGCATTTT.